Below, 28 T cell receptor beta chains from the same sample are listed, as sequenced in a study of T cell clonotyping in hematopoietic cell transplantation. Sequencing used immunoSEQ multiplex PCR; TCRdb keeps in-frame clones, though not all of them. This sample has about 3,600 clones; approximately 70% occur once, and the top ten carry 5% to 6.5%. The specimen was peripheral blood mononuclear cells, collected 30 days after allogeneic stem cell transplant. These TCRs come from a male patient between 35 and 55 years old who had an allogeneic stem cell transplant from an unrelated donor, so the T cells may come from the graft donor. Some clones in this sample may be carry-over from other donors' samples.

The sample holds one count of this clone. V gene TRBV5-4 combines with J gene TRBJ2-1, with 8 bases aligning to TRBD1. There are 16 residues in the CDR3. Unmatched junction bases numbered 7, after V lost 1 base and J lost 4 bases. CDR1 and CDR2 (germline): SGHNT, YYREEE (reference sequence). The CDR3 region has the DNA TGTGCCAGCAGCTTGCCTGCAGGGGGCACGTACAATGAGCAGTTCTTC. It encodes CASSLPAGGTYNEQFF.

A few counts support this clone. J is TRBJ1-3 and V is TRBV2, with no clear D. The germline gives CDR1 SNHLY, CDR2 FYNNEI. The CDR3 length is 17 residues. Trimming stripped 7 bases from V and 1 base from J, with 20 bases between. CDR3 DNA sequence: TGTGCCAGCACCGAAGGAGGTGTCCTTTGGTCTGGAAACACCATATATTTT. Its protein product is CASTEGGVLWSGNTIYF.

This chain joins TRBV4-2 and TRBJ1-6, with D possibly matching TRBD1 (5 bases). V was shortened by 2 bases and J by 1 base, with 12 bases between the two germline ends. This CDR3 has 17 residues. CDR1 is LGHNA and CDR2 is YNFKEQ in the germline V gene. CDR3 DNA: TGTGCCAGCAGCCAAAGAAAAGGGGATTCCTATAATTCACCCCTCCACTTT. Its protein is CASSQRKGDSYNSPLHF.

The CDR3 protein is CSVEDQDQPQHF. The CDR3 nucleotides are TGCAGCGTTGAAGATCAAGATCAGCCCCAGCATTTT. The V and J genes are TRBV29-1 and TRBJ1-5, with D unclear. The CDR3 has 12 amino acids. Germline values: CDR1 SQVTM, CDR2 ANQGSEA. The V end was cut by 0 bases, the J end by 5 bases, with 5 bases between.

A word on this clone: Within the sample, other DNA sequences also encode this same CDR3. DNA for the CDR3: TGTGCCAGCAGTTACTTTGGGGGCCAAGAGACCCAGTACTTC. Encoded protein: CASSYFGGQETQYF. V and J are TRBV6-5 and TRBJ2-5, with D possibly being TRBD1 or TRBD2 (5 bases each). The CDR3 runs 14 residues. Germline V gives CDR1 MNHEY, CDR2 SVGAGI. Trimming pared 1 base from V and 1 base from J, leaving 7 bases between.

The V call is TRBV2, the J call TRBJ2-7; no definite D call. The CDR3 consists of 12 residues. CDR1 SNHLY and CDR2 FYNNEI come from the germline V gene. V dropped 8 bases and J dropped 0 bases, with 8 bases sitting between them. The CDR3 sequence: CASGLSSYEQYF. In nucleotides, the CDR3 is TGTGCCAGCGGTCTGAGCTCCTACGAGCAGTACTTC.

V is TRBV6-6 and J is TRBJ2-5; D is perhaps TRBD2 (7 bases). The end of the DNA is better explained by TRBJ2-7, so the J call may be wrong. CDR3 size: 15 residues. Germline CDR1 MNHNY, CDR2 SVGAGI (reference sequence). The CDR3 reads CASSSSGDTGHEQYF. CDR3 sequence (DNA): TGTGCCAGCAGCTCCAGCGGGGACACTGGCCACGAGCAGTACTTC.

This clone was counted a few times. The chain combines TRBV7-3 with TRBJ2-2; 10 nucleotides align to TRBD1. Trimming at V came to 5 bases and at J to 4 bases, leaving 1 base not matched to a gene. Germline V gene sequence: CDR1 SGHTA, CDR2 FQGTGA. The CDR3 loop spans 14 amino acids. CDR3 region: CASSRDRGTGELFF. In nucleotides, the CDR3 is TGTGCCAGCAGCCGGGACAGGGGCACCGGGGAGCTGTTTTTT.

The chain recombines TRBV6-5 with TRBJ1-5; 10 bases fit TRBD1. V was pared by 4 bases and J by 3 bases, with 6 bases of the junction left unmatched. Germline CDR1 and CDR2: MNHEY and SVGAGI. The length of the CDR3 is 16 residues. CDR3 sequence reads: CASSLTGGASNQPQHF. CDR3 DNA sequence: TGTGCCAGCAGTTTGACAGGGGGCGCGTCCAATCAGCCCCAGCATTTT.

This clone was counted once. The chain couples TRBV4-3 to TRBJ1-4; the D gene is possibly TRBD1 (5 bases). Trimming took 1 base from V and 4 from J, leaving 13 bases between them. The germline gives CDR1 LGHNA, CDR2 YSLEER. The CDR3 covers 16 residues. The CDR3 nucleotides are TGCGCCAGCAGCCAAGGGGGAGGGACGGGTAATGAAAAACTGTTTTTT. Protein product: CASSQGGGTGNEKLFF.

V usage is TRBV7-9 and J usage is TRBJ1-2; 8 positions match TRBD1. Germline CDR1 SEHNR, CDR2 FQNEAQ (reference sequence). The CDR3 is made up of 14 amino acids. J lost 6 bases, V lost 2 bases, and 5 bases had no gene match. CDR3 protein: CASSLSRQGNGYTF. The CDR3 bases are TGTGCCAGCAGCTTATCGCGACAGGGGAATGGCTACACCTTC.

By sample share, this clone is hyperexpanded. The chain couples TRBV19 to TRBJ1-5; D not resolved. The CDR3 contains 12 residues. CDR1 and CDR2 (germline): LNHDA, SQIVND (reference sequence). Trimming removed 1 base at V and 6 bases at J, with 4 bases between. CDR3 sequence reads: CASSIGIQPQHF. Written as DNA, the CDR3 is TGTGCCAGTAGTATAGGGATTCAGCCCCAGCATTTT.

The V gene is TRBV6-4, the J gene TRBJ2-1, with 9 bases matching TRBD2. The CDR3 spans 14 residues. The ends lost 4 bases at V and 6 bases at J; junction bases unmatched: 4. CDR1 MRHNA and CDR2 SNTAGT come from the germline V gene. Here the CDR3 reads CASSAGTSSNEQFF. CDR3 in DNA: TGTGCCAGCAGTGCCGGGACTAGCTCCAATGAGCAGTTCTTC.

This sequence joins TRBV11-2 and TRBJ1-5; 12 nucleotides align to TRBD1. Germline trimming cut 5 bases from V and 5 bases from J; bases unmatched to any gene: 4. This CDR3 comprises 15 residues. Germline values: CDR1 SGHAT, CDR2 FQNNGV. CDR3 residues: CASSPGQGADQPQHF. In DNA form, the CDR3 reads TGTGCCAGCAGCCCGGGACAGGGGGCTGATCAGCCCCAGCATTTT.

The gene calls are TRBV11-2 and TRBJ2-7; D not resolved. Per the germline V gene, CDR1 is SGHAT and CDR2 is FQNNGV. CDR3 length: 13 amino acids. Trimming took 5 bases from V and 3 from J, leaving 11 bases between them. Here the CDR3 DNA reads TGTGCCAGCAGCAACCCGGAAATCTACGAGCAGTACTTC. This translates into CASSNPEIYEQYF.

The chain couples TRBV6-5 to TRBJ2-5; D is possibly TRBD1 or TRBD2 (5 bases each). Germline CDR1 MNHEY, CDR2 SVGAGI. V lost 0 bases and J 2 bases, leaving 13 bases between the germline ends. The CDR3 spans 16 residues. The CDR3 bases are TGTGCCAGCAGTTACTCGACCGGGGCAGGGCAAGAGACCCAGTACTTC. Encoded protein: CASSYSTGAGQETQYF.

The CDR3 is CASSRRGGSDEQYF. CDR3 DNA sequence: TGCGCCAGCAGCCGCCGCGGGGGCAGCGACGAGCAGTACTTC. The chain recombines TRBV4-1 with TRBJ2-7, with D tentatively TRBD2 (7 bases). V was trimmed by 4 bases and J by 5 bases, leaving 15 bases between them. The CDR3 runs 14 residues. Germline loops: CDR1 MGHRA, CDR2 YSYEKL.

This chain uses TRBV11-3 with TRBJ1-2; D possibly corresponds to TRBD1 (5 bases). V dropped 5 bases and J dropped 8 bases, with 15 bases sitting between them. This CDR3 has 13 residues. Germline CDR1 and CDR2: SGHNT and YENEEA. The CDR3 is CASSIRDSAGYTF. Written as DNA, the CDR3 is TGTGCCAGCAGCATACGAGACAGTGCCGGCTACACCTTC.

CDR3 protein: CASTDRGGESSYGYTF. The CDR3 DNA sequence: TGTGCCAGTACTGACCGAGGGGGGGAATCAAGTTATGGCTACACCTTC. The chain joins TRBV19 to TRBJ1-2, with D possibly being TRBD1 (6 bases). The germline CDR1 and CDR2 sequences are LNHDA and SQIVND (reference sequence). Trimming cost V 7 bases and J 5 bases, with 23 bases left between them. The CDR3 sequence is 16 residues long.

The chain has TRBV11-3 and TRBJ1-2, with a weak D call TRBD1 (5 bases). Germline-derived CDR1 and CDR2 are SGHNT and YENEEA. The length of the CDR3 is 13 residues. Trimming shortened V by 5 bases and J by 1 base, and 8 bases separated the two germline ends. The chain's CDR3 is CASSGGGNYGYTF. The CDR3 nucleotides read TGTGCCAGCAGCGGCGGGGGTAACTATGGCTACACCTTC.

This chain uses TRBV4-3 with TRBJ2-1, with a weak D call TRBD1 (5 bases). Between the trimmed V and J ends, which lost 1 base and 1 base, there was a span of 5 bases. Germline CDR1 is LGHNA and CDR2 is YSLEER. The CDR3 has 14 amino acids. CDR3 loop: CASSQGTSYNEQFF. The CDR3 DNA follows: TGCGCCAGCAGCCAAGGGACATCCTACAATGAGCAGTTCTTC.

This clone was seen only a few times. This chain joins TRBV4-1 and TRBJ2-5; the D is unclear. Per germline, CDR1 MGHRA and CDR2 YSYEKL. V lost 0 bases, J lost 6 bases, and 11 bases lay in between. The CDR3 spans 14 residues. In DNA form, the CDR3 reads TGCGCCAGCAGCCAAGATTTGCCGGAAAAGACCCAGTACTTC. Translating it yields CASSQDLPEKTQYF.

The chain has TRBV5-1 and TRBJ2-7; D assignment may be TRBD1 or TRBD2 (5 bases each). The CDR3 totals 12 residues. V lost 0 bases to trimming and J lost 12 bases, with 13 bases between them. CDR1 and CDR2 (germline): SGHRS, YFSETQ. The CDR3: CASSLEGPTWYF. The CDR3 nucleotides read TGCGCCAGCAGCTTGGAGGGACCGACCTGGTACTTC.

This chain links TRBV7-2 with TRBJ2-5; 8 bases map to TRBD2. Trimming removed 4 bases from V and 2 bases from J; junction bases left unmatched: 3. The CDR3 extends over 14 amino acids. The germline V gene has CDR1 SGHTA and CDR2 FQGNSA. The CDR3 spells CASSYSSGQETQYF. The CDR3 nucleotides are TGTGCCAGCAGCTACTCTAGCGGGCAAGAGACCCAGTACTTC.

The V gene is TRBV20-1, the J gene TRBJ1-2; D might be TRBD1 (5 bases). Germline values: CDR1 DFQATT, CDR2 SNEGSKA (reference sequence). The CDR3 extends over 11 amino acids. The ends were cut back, 7 bases at V and 8 bases at J, with 14 bases in the middle. The CDR3 DNA sequence: TGCAGTGTTACACAGGTCGAAGGCTACACCTTC. It yields the protein CSVTQVEGYTF.

The V and J genes are TRBV4-1 and TRBJ1-4; the D gene is possibly TRBD1 (6 bases). Trimming left V 3 bases short and J 1 base short, with 15 bases between. The CDR3 covers 17 residues. CDR1 and CDR2 from the germline V gene are MGHRA and YSYEKL. The CDR3 protein is CASSHDPRGVTNEKLFF. The CDR3, as DNA: TGCGCCAGCAGCCACGACCCTAGGGGGGTAACTAATGAAAAACTGTTTTTT.

This clone came up a few times. The rearrangement links TRBV11-2 to TRBJ1-1; 7 bases agree with TRBD1. The V and J ends lost 6 bases and 1 base, in that order; junction bases with no gene match: 8. Germline CDR1 SGHAT, CDR2 FQNNGV. This CDR3 has 15 amino acids. CDR3 DNA: TGTGCCAGCAGAACTAACGGACAGGCGAACACTGAAGCTTTCTTT. Translated, it gives CASRTNGQANTEAFF.

V usage is TRBV19 and J usage is TRBJ2-7, with D hard to call. Germline V gene sequence: CDR1 LNHDA, CDR2 SQIVND (reference sequence). With 5 bases removed from V and 2 bases from J, the gap between germline ends came to 13 bases. This CDR3 region has 14 residues. CDR3 region: CASSSGIFPYEQYF. The CDR3 nucleotides read TGTGCCAGTAGTTCCGGAATATTCCCCTACGAGCAGTACTTC.